A selection of T cell receptor beta chains follows, all from one sample in a study of T-cell memory formation after mild COVID-19. TCRdb redid the calling of the 5' RACE reads with MiXCR, one entry per CDR3 protein. This table holds 560,000 or so distinct CDR3 sequences, roughly a sixth found once. The sequencing sample was made of PBMCs or a T cell subset sorted from them (not recorded which). These receptors were collected from an adult woman who had mild COVID-19 (a few samples of this study predate the infection). Cell type and time point are not known. Both conserved end residues are trimmed from each CDR3. Each record gives: CDR3 length, V gene, CDR3 protein.

>12|TRBV12-3/TRBV12-4
ASSLPGTGTEAF
>11|TRBV20-1
SAFRAGVNIQY
>15|TRBV7-3
ASSPNLIVPGTDTQY
>14|TRBV5-6
ASTPAPGPRNTEAF
>15|TRBV27
ASSPTSGRAGFPEQF
>16|TRBV7-9
ASSFPRDGGIVNYGYT
>12|TRBV11-3
ASSFDRREAEAF
>12|TRBV12-3/TRBV12-4
ASSFRQGNYGYT
>12|TRBV6-1
ASSERDRVSEAF
>12|TRBV4-1
ASSQQGGLIGYT
>14|TRBV4-2
ASSQEGAGNLYEQY
>17|TRBV27
ASSPSPPGLAGDGETQY
>15|TRBV7-2
ASSLSRAGGLSYEQY
>15|TRBV5-1
ASSFGTGAESTIEQY
>11|TRBV3-1
ASSQAHSYEQY
>15|TRBV5-1
ASSLVSGTANTGELF
>15|TRBV5-1
ASSLGLAGLSQETQY
>15|TRBV12-5
ASLDLVYGAEEKTQY
>12|TRBV18
ASSRYDGADGYT
>13|TRBV25-1
ASSERGNPNSPLH
>13|TRBV29-1
STTGGLFLNTEAF
>9|TRBV24-1
ATRTGTEAF
>15|TRBV6-2/TRBV6-3
ASRHLPRGESSYEQY
>14|TRBV7-2
ASSRRGTMGRDEQF
>18|TRBV7-9
ASSHSRDRASGHSNQPQH
>14|TRBV6-2/TRBV6-3
ASSPAGGIDTWELF
>12|TRBV7-9
ASSSGLSNEKLF
>20|TRBV21-1
ASSKRTGGGLAGPSSYNEQF
>12|TRBV24-1
ATSDPYSNQPQH
>9|TRBV11-3
ASSSLTEAF
>12|TRBV5-4
ASSLVGGAYGYT
>14|TRBV19
ASSLAGAQPWETQY
>12|TRBV6-5
ASSWVPRTGELF
>11|TRBV4-1
ASRAAWGTEAF
>11|TRBV6-5
ASRATGNTEAF
>12|TRBV25-1
ASSEYGTSGTIY
>10|TRBV7-2
ASGSQQETQY
>12|TRBV10-3
AISERTGGTEAF
>13|TRBV6-5
ASRPGQRQNQPQH
>13|TRBV4-1
ASSHERGRVTEAF
>11|TRBV2
ASLQWGNTEAF
>13|TRBV7-2
ASSFPGTSGGPRF
>13|TRBV30
AWTTGGGVYNEQF
>11|TRBV12-3/TRBV12-4
ASSLARRLTQY
>11|TRBV29-1
SVDSGRHNEQF
>16|TRBV15
ATSSSSGTYFMNTEAF
>11|TRBV9
ASSVAPGLEAF
>10|TRBV10-3
AISALLGPQY
>13|TRBV6-5
ASSPAPSMGQKLF
>13|TRBV12-3/TRBV12-4
ASTHYRTGYNEQF
>13|TRBV4-1
ASSQDLGQPDEQF
>10|TRBV29-1
SVRLATGELF
>14|TRBV6-6
ASSYSEGAPTEKLF